This T cell receptor beta chain was sequenced for a study of T cell responses to AZD1222 COVID-19 vaccine. Some clones are missing from TCRdb's copy, which holds only in-frame ones; the method was immunoSEQ multiplex PCR. The sample has some 110,000 clones, just over 85% seen once. The CDR3 has 15 residues. The germline V gene encodes CDR1 SGHVS and CDR2 FNYEAQ. V was pared by 3 bases and J by 5 bases, with 7 bases of the junction left unmatched. The clonotype was recovered from an adult in good health. The specimen comprised peripheral blood, sampled on day 0 of AZD1222 vaccination. V and J are TRBV7-6 and TRBJ1-1, with 9 bases fitting TRBD1. DNA of the CDR3: TGTGCCAGCAGCTTGGAGGACAGGGGTTGGACTGAAGCTTTCTTT. This encodes CASSLEDRGWTEAFF.